This TCR beta chain is drawn from a study of CD8 T cells in ankylosing spondylitis. Many counts were recorded for this clonotype. The germline V gene encodes CDR1 MNHEY and CDR2 SVGAGI. The ends were cut back, 2 bases at V and 0 bases at J, with 14 bases in the middle. The length of the CDR3 is 17 residues. TCRdb re-analysed the 5' RACE reads in MiXCR, keeping a single row per CDR3 protein. This table has under 400,000 distinct CDR3 sequences, approximately 10% appearing once. The rearrangement links TRBV6-5 to TRBJ2-1, with D perhaps TRBD2 (6 bases). This TCR came from a female donor with ankylosing spondylitis or in good health (not recorded which). Source material: blood, either unsorted or a sorted T cell fraction (not recorded which). CDR3 nucleotide sequence: TGTGCCAGCAGTTACAAAGGGAGGCTATCCTCCTACAATGAGCAGTTCTTC. Translated: CASSYKGRLSSYNEQFF.